Listed below are T cell receptor beta chains from one sample, sequenced in a study of blood T cells in healthy people across ages. TCRdb recomputed calls from the 5' RACE reads with MiXCR, one row per CDR3 protein. The table lists 650,000 to 700,000 distinct CDR3 sequences, over 40% of them singletons. The source material was blood. Every receptor here comes from a woman aged 80 or over in good health. CDR3s include the opening cysteine and the closing phenylalanine or tryptophan. Fields, in order: CDR3 protein, J gene, V gene, CDR3 length, clone size. Size is omitted from some rows. Given values are once, few, many or a class for expanded clones.

CDR3: CASSLNAEAFF; J: TRBJ1-1; V: TRBV19; length: 11; size: -
CDR3: CASSTLYSTSGRRTDTQYF; J: TRBJ2-3; V: TRBV27; length: 19; size: many
CDR3: CASTLLATSEKLFF; J: TRBJ1-4; V: TRBV12-3/TRBV12-4; length: 14; size: -
CDR3: CASLGAGPRNEQYF; J: TRBJ2-7; V: TRBV28; length: 14; size: few
CDR3: CASNTWGRQNRQPQHF; J: TRBJ1-5; V: TRBV6-1; length: 16; size: -
CDR3: CASRELPHKGGITEAFF; J: TRBJ1-1; V: TRBV27; length: 17; size: -
CDR3: CSAFRTGALEQFF; J: TRBJ2-1; V: TRBV20-1; length: 13; size: -
CDR3: CASSQVGGGEDDEQFF; J: TRBJ2-1; V: TRBV4-2; length: 16; size: few
CDR3: CVSAHKDNEQFF; J: TRBJ2-1; V: TRBV28; length: 12; size: many
CDR3: CASSYGDATQYF; J: TRBJ2-3; V: TRBV6-2/TRBV6-3; length: 12; size: few
CDR3: CASSQSTINHYNEQFF; J: TRBJ2-1; V: TRBV7-9; length: 16; size: once
CDR3: CASSKAGNEQFF; J: TRBJ2-1; V: TRBV21-1; length: 12; size: -
CDR3: CASSPIKLSDTQYF; J: TRBJ2-3; V: TRBV7-2; length: 14; size: -
CDR3: CTCQRTRVYNEQYF; J: -; V: TRBV20-1; length: 14; size: -
CDR3: CASSDGAGPPEGYTF; J: TRBJ1-2; V: TRBV6-4; length: 15; size: many
CDR3: CASSVDPGGGSNEQYF; J: TRBJ2-5; V: TRBV5-4; length: 16; size: once
CDR3: CASSLDGTRTNYGYTF; J: TRBJ1-2; V: TRBV7-2; length: 16; size: -
CDR3: CARPYTGELFF; J: TRBJ2-2; V: TRBV28; length: 11; size: few
CDR3: CASSLDPSPDTQYF; J: TRBJ2-3; V: TRBV7-9; length: 14; size: many
CDR3: CASSLPGRDTGELFF; J: TRBJ2-2; V: TRBV28; length: 15; size: -
CDR3: CSSQRGGLSGAYTQYF; J: TRBJ2-3; V: TRBV20-1; length: 16; size: many
CDR3: CASRTGQRPYEQYF; J: TRBJ2-7; V: TRBV30; length: 14; size: few
CDR3: CASSLERTSGARVSYEQYF; J: TRBJ2-7; V: TRBV3-1; length: 19; size: many
CDR3: CASSPDAGHYGYTF; J: TRBJ1-2; V: TRBV7-3; length: 14; size: -
CDR3: CASSSARGPGDTQYF; J: TRBJ2-3; V: TRBV5-1; length: 15; size: -
CDR3: CASSPYGGTEETQYF; J: TRBJ2-5; V: TRBV12-3/TRBV12-4; length: 15; size: -
CDR3: CASSKRGRDAEGDNEQFF; J: TRBJ2-1; V: TRBV21-1; length: 18; size: -
CDR3: CASSLGLAGRTSTDTQYF; J: TRBJ2-3; V: TRBV5-1; length: 18; size: once
CDR3: CSAPGLAGGTSGTDTQYF; J: TRBJ2-3; V: TRBV20-1; length: 18; size: few
CDR3: CASSGGTSGYNEQFF; J: TRBJ2-1; V: TRBV18; length: 15; size: -
CDR3: CATSRGTGVPDTQYF; J: TRBJ2-3; V: TRBV15; length: 15; size: -
CDR3: CASSLGGGDPYNEQFF; J: TRBJ2-1; V: TRBV5-1; length: 16; size: -
CDR3: CASSLAGCEQYF; J: TRBJ2-7; V: TRBV7-6; length: 12; size: -
CDR3: CASSASGGGRHRPQHF; J: TRBJ1-5; V: TRBV21-1; length: 16; size: -
CDR3: CASSLRTSVASGEQYF; J: TRBJ2-7; V: TRBV5-1; length: 16; size: -
CDR3: CASTLTPPSYEQYF; J: TRBJ2-7; V: TRBV18; length: 14; size: many
CDR3: CASSLTLGGTEAFF; J: TRBJ1-1; V: TRBV7-2; length: 14; size: -
CDR3: CASSLLGRDGETQYF; J: TRBJ2-5; V: TRBV7-2; length: 15; size: -
CDR3: CAISGGPPNTGELFF; J: TRBJ2-2; V: TRBV10-3; length: 15; size: many
CDR3: CSAKGGGSYNSPLHF; J: TRBJ1-6; V: TRBV20-1; length: 15; size: -